The next 21 T cell receptor beta chains were all read from a single sample in a study of cytomegalovirus exposure and HLA in healthy donors. It was with 60 Vbeta and 13 Jbeta primers that the PCR ran. Produced via immunoSEQ multiplex PCR; TCRdb's table is partial and in-frame only. The sample lists some 150,000 clones, about 72% occurring once. Sample: PBMCs. The receptors were sampled from a man aged 60 to 75 in good health and CMV-seronegative.

This clone appeared a few times. The chain links TRBV19 to TRBJ1-5, with 10 bases fitting TRBD1. Germline V lookup: CDR1 LNHDA, CDR2 SQIVND (reference sequence). The J segment lost 0 bases and the V segment lost 7 bases, leaving 9 bases of the junction unmatched. CDR3 length equals 17 residues. The CDR3 DNA is TGTGCCAGTACCGGACAGGGGGGGTTATATAGCAATCAGCCCCAGCATTTT. Residues: CASTGQGGLYSNQPQHF.

In this sample, this clone turned up a few times. The J gene is TRBJ2-1, the V gene TRBV19; 8 bases agree with TRBD2. Germline V gene data show CDR1 as LNHDA and CDR2 as SQIVND (reference sequence). The CDR3 covers 15 residues. Germline trimming cut 7 bases from V and 3 bases from J; bases unmatched to any gene: 8. The CDR3 protein is CASKRELADYNEQFF. Here the CDR3 DNA reads TGTGCCAGTAAGCGGGAACTAGCGGACTACAATGAGCAGTTCTTC.

The chain links TRBV28 to TRBJ2-1; 14 bases are a match to TRBD2. V shed 6 bases and J 9 bases; nucleotides not matched to a gene: 10. Germline CDR1 and CDR2: MDHEN and SYDVKM. This CDR3 is 16 amino acids long. The CDR3 DNA sequence: TGTGCCAGCAGCCCCTCGGGACTAGCGGGAGTTCCTGAGCAGTTCTTC. Its translation is CASSPSGLAGVPEQFF.

V gene TRBV5-1 combines with J gene TRBJ2-1; D may be TRBD1 (6 bases). CDR1 and CDR2 from the germline V gene are SGHRS and YFSETQ. V was shortened by 0 bases and J by 9 bases, with 7 bases between the two germline ends. This CDR3 comprises 12 residues. The CDR3 region is CASSLVGGEQFF. The CDR3 nucleotides are TGCGCCAGCAGCTTGGTAGGGGGTGAGCAGTTCTTC. Based on the CDR3 plus reference TRBV5-1 and TRBJ2-1, the full variable domain is KAGVTQTPRYLIKTRGQQVTLSCSPISGHRSVSWYQQTPGQGLQFLFEYFSETQRNKGNFPGRFSGRQFSNSRSEMNVSTLELGDSALYLCASSLVGGEQFFGPGTRLTVL.

The CDR3 protein is CASSFGGGSGDTEAFF. CDR3 DNA sequence: TGTGCCAGCAGCTTTGGTGGGGGGTCGGGGGACACTGAAGCTTTCTTT. The chain combines TRBV7-3 with TRBJ1-1; D might be TRBD1 (5 bases). From germline, CDR1 is SGHTA and CDR2 FQGTGA. The length of the CDR3 is 16 residues. V was cut by 3 bases and J by 3 bases, with 17 bases left in between. Using reference TRBV7-3 and TRBJ1-1 for the parts outside the CDR3, the full variable domain is GAGVSQTPSNKVTEKGKYVELRCDPISGHTALYWYRQSLGQGPEFLIYFQGTGAADDSGLPNDRFFAVRPEGSVSTLKIQRTERGDSAVYLCASSFGGGSGDTEAFFGQGTRLTVV.

Details on this clone: The same CDR3 can be traced to other DNA sequences in this sample. This sequence joins TRBV30 and TRBJ1-2; D is unresolved. The germline V gene encodes CDR1 GTSNPN and CDR2 SVGIG (reference sequence). CDR3 length: 15 amino acids. V was cut by 0 bases and J by 4 bases, with 15 bases left in between. CDR3 in DNA: TGTGCCTGGAGTGTCCTGCCTCGGGATAGCTATGGCTACACCTTC. Encoded protein: CAWSVLPRDSYGYTF.

This sequence joins TRBV7-2 and TRBJ1-1; 7 positions agree with TRBD1. From germline, CDR1 is SGHTA and CDR2 FQGNSA. The CDR3 is made up of 13 amino acids. The V gene end was trimmed by 4 bases and the J gene end by 7 bases; junction bases not matched to a gene: 6. The CDR3 sequence: CASSSDRALEAFF. CDR3 in DNA: TGTGCCAGCAGCTCAGACAGGGCCCTTGAAGCTTTCTTT.

About this clone itself: The same CDR3 is also encoded by other DNA sequences in this sample. V usage is TRBV4-1 and J usage is TRBJ2-7, with 7 bases that match TRBD2. V shed 0 bases, J shed 3 bases, and the junction held 8 bases outside the gene matches. The V gene's germline CDR1 is MGHRA and CDR2 YSYEKL. CDR3 length equals 16 residues. The CDR3 sequence: CASSQDLRRGDYEQYF. As DNA, the CDR3 is TGCGCCAGCAGCCAAGATTTGCGTCGGGGGGACTACGAGCAGTACTTC.

The chain recombines TRBV25-1 with TRBJ2-7, with D perhaps matching TRBD1 (5 bases). Germline V gene sequence: CDR1 MGHDK, CDR2 SYGVNS. The CDR3 contains 13 residues. V was cut by 3 bases and J by 4 bases, with 10 bases left in between. The CDR3 reads CASSDRVTYEQYF. The CDR3 DNA follows: TGTGCCAGCAGTGACAGGGTTACATACGAGCAGTACTTC.

This chain uses TRBV6-5 with TRBJ2-7; TRBD1 aligns across 7 bases. The CDR3 runs 13 residues. Germline trimming cut 6 bases from V and 2 bases from J; bases unmatched to any gene: 4. Germline CDR1 is MNHEY and CDR2 is SVGAGI. The CDR3 sequence is CASRRQGPYEQYF. In DNA, the CDR3 is TGTGCCAGCAGGAGACAGGGCCCCTACGAGCAGTACTTC.

This clone was observed a few times. The rearrangement uses TRBV15 and TRBJ2-5; no firm D call. V dropped 1 base and J dropped 2 bases, with 11 bases sitting between them. The germline V gene encodes CDR1 LNHNV and CDR2 YYDKDF (reference sequence). The CDR3 has 15 amino acids. This CDR3 is CATSRVGPGQETQYF. The CDR3 DNA sequence: TGTGCCACCAGCAGAGTCGGTCCAGGTCAAGAGACCCAGTACTTC. Filled out from reference TRBV15 and TRBJ2-5, the complete variable domain reads DAMVIQNPRYQVTQFGKPVTLSCSQTLNHNVMYWYQQKSSQAPKLLFHYYDKDFNNEADTPDNFQSRRPNTSFCFLDIRSPGLGDTAMYLCATSRVGPGQETQYFGPGTRLLVL.

Here the CDR3 reads CASSLDAGINQPQHF. As DNA, the CDR3 is TGCGCCAGCAGCTTGGATGCCGGGATCAATCAGCCCCAGCATTTT. The rearrangement links TRBV5-1 to TRBJ1-5; D call uncertain. The CDR3 is 15 amino acids. Germline-derived CDR1 and CDR2 are SGHRS and YFSETQ. Trimming took 0 bases from V and 3 from J, leaving 10 bases between them. Looking up the rest from reference TRBV5-1 and TRBJ1-5 gives the full variable domain: KAGVTQTPRYLIKTRGQQVTLSCSPISGHRSVSWYQQTPGQGLQFLFEYFSETQRNKGNFPGRFSGRQFSNSRSEMNVSTLELGDSALYLCASSLDAGINQPQHFGDGTRLSIL.

The chain employs TRBV6-6 and TRBJ2-5, with TRBD1 matching 8 bases. CDR1 and CDR2 from the germline V gene are MNHNY and SVGAGI (reference sequence). CDR3 length equals 15 residues. V trimming: 5 bases; J trimming: 5 bases; junction bases outside the gene matches: 10. The chain's CDR3 is CASSPDRVGQETQYF. The CDR3 coding sequence is TGTGCCAGCAGTCCGGACAGGGTGGGGCAGGAGACCCAGTACTTC.

The chain couples TRBV2 to TRBJ2-5, with 12 positions matching TRBD1. There are 15 residues in the CDR3. V shed 8 bases, J shed 1 base, and the junction held 5 bases outside the gene matches. From germline, CDR1 is SNHLY and CDR2 FYNNEI. CDR3 in DNA: TGTGCCAGCCAAAGGGACAGGGGGCCCCAAGAGACCCAGTACTTC. The encoded protein is CASQRDRGPQETQYF.

The chain recombines TRBV5-1 with TRBJ1-2, with TRBD1 as a possible D gene (5 bases). Per germline, CDR1 SGHRS and CDR2 YFSETQ. The V end lost 4 bases, the J end lost 4 bases, and 11 bases lay between the germline ends. The CDR3 totals 13 residues. In nucleotides, the CDR3 is TGCGCCAGCAGCCCGACAGAGAGCTATGGCTACACCTTC. Amino acid sequence: CASSPTESYGYTF.

This clone has only one observation. V is TRBV14 and J is TRBJ2-2; D is ambiguous. The CDR3 spans 13 residues. CDR1 is SGHDN, CDR2 FVKESK, per germline. V was pared by 2 bases and J by 4 bases, with 5 bases between. CDR3 coding DNA: TGTGCCAGCAGCCAACTATCCACCGGGGAGCTGTTTTTT. As protein: CASSQLSTGELFF.

The chain combines TRBV11-2 with TRBJ2-7; a possible D gene is TRBD1 (5 bases). The CDR3 is 12 residues long. Trimming cost V 5 bases and J 5 bases, with 10 bases left between them. In germline, CDR1 is SGHAT, CDR2 FQNNGV. Here the CDR3 reads CASSASRDEQYF. In DNA, the CDR3 is TGTGCCAGCAGCGCGAGCAGGGACGAGCAGTACTTC.

V and J are TRBV5-6 and TRBJ1-2, with D possibly matching TRBD1 (5 bases). CDR1 is SGHDT and CDR2 is YYEEEE in the germline V gene. V lost 2 bases, J lost 4 bases, and 12 bases lay in between. CDR3 length: 14 residues. Written as DNA, the CDR3 is TGTGCCAGCAGCTTCTCGGGACTGGTCTATGGCTACACCTTC. It yields the protein CASSFSGLVYGYTF.

This sequence joins TRBV9 and TRBJ2-1; D may be TRBD1 (6 bases). V lost 0 bases and J lost 3, with 10 bases in between. The CDR3 runs to 15 residues. Germline CDR1 SGDLS, CDR2 YYNGEE. The CDR3 DNA follows: TGTGCCAGCAGCGTAGAGTGGGGGCTCTACAATGAGCAGTTCTTC. Translating it yields CASSVEWGLYNEQFF.

The rearrangement uses TRBV2 and TRBJ1-3; D is possibly TRBD1 (6 bases). The length of the CDR3 is 14 residues. The germline V gene has CDR1 SNHLY and CDR2 FYNNEI. The V gene lost 5 bases and the J gene lost 1 base, with 9 bases spanning the gap. The CDR3 protein is CASSYRESGNTIYF. The CDR3 DNA reads as TGTGCCAGCAGTTACAGGGAATCTGGAAACACCATATATTTT.

The chain employs TRBV27 and TRBJ2-5, with 9 bases identical to TRBD1. The CDR3 consists of 14 residues. CDR1 is MNHEY, CDR2 SMNVEV, per germline (reference sequence). The ends lost 2 bases at V and 5 bases at J; junction bases unmatched: 3. The CDR3 sequence: CASSLPGQGETQYF. CDR3 DNA sequence: TGTGCCAGCAGTTTACCCGGACAGGGGGAGACCCAGTACTTC.